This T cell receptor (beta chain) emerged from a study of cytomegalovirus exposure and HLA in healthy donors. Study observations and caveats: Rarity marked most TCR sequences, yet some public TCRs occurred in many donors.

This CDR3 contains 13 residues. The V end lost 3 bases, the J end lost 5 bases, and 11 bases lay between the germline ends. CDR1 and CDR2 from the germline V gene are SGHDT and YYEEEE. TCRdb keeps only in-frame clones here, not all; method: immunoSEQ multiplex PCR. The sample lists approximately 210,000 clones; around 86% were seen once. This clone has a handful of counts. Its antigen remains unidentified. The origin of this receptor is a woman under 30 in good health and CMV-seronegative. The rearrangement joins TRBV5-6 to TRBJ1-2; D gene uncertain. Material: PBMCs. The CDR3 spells CASSSPSGYGYTF. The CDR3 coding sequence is TGTGCCAGCAGCTCACCGTCAGGATATGGCTACACCTTC.